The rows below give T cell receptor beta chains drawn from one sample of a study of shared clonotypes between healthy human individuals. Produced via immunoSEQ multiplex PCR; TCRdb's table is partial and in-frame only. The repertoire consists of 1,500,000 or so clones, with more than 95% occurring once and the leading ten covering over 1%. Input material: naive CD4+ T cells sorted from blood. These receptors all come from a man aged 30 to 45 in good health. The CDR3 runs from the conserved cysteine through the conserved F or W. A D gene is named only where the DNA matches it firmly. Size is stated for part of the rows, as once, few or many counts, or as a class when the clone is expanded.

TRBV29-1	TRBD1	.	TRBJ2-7	TGCAGCGTTCATTCGGGACAGCCCTACGAGCAGTACTTC	CSVHSGQPYEQYF
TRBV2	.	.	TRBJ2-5	TGTGCCAGCAGTGAAGCGATCAGCGGTCCCGGGTCCCAGTACTTC	CASSEAISGPGSQYF
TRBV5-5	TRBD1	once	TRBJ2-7	TGTGCCAGTCTTCCGGGACAGGGAGCCTACGAGCAGTACTTC	CASLPGQGAYEQYF
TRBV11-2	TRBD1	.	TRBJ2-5	TGTGCCAGCAGTACGGACAGGGGAACCCAAGAGACCCAGTACTTC	CASSTDRGTQETQYF
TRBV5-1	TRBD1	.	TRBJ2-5	TGCGCCAGCACGGGACAGGGGTATGAGACCCAGTACTTC	CASTGQGYETQYF
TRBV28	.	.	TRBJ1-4	TGTGCCAGCAGCCCGGACAGATTTAATGAAAAACTGTTTTTT	CASSPDRFNEKLFF
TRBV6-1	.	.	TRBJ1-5	TGTGCCAGCAGTGAGTGGAGAGGGGTCAATCAGCCCCAGCATTTT	CASSEWRGVNQPQHF
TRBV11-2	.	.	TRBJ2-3	TGTGCCAGCAGCCAACGGACTAGCACAGATACGCAGTATTTT	CASSQRTSTDTQYF
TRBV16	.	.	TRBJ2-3	TGTGCCAGCAGCCAGATCGGGGGGCCCACAGATACGCAGTATTTT	CASSQIGGPTDTQYF
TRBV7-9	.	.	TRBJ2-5	TGTGCCAGCAGCTGGACACAGTACCAAGAGACCCAGTACTTC	CASSWTQYQETQYF
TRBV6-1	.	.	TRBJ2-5	TGTGCCAGCTCTAGCTCGAGGGAGACCCAGTACTTC	CASSSSRETQYF
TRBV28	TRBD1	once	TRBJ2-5	TGTGCCAGCAAAACGGGACAGGGGAGGTGGGAGACCCAGTACTTC	CASKTGQGRWETQYF
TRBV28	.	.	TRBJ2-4	TGTGCCAGCAATACATGGTCCAAAAACATTCAGTACTTC	CASNTWSKNIQYF
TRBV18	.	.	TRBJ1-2	TGTGCCAGCTCACCCGGGGAGTACGGCTACACCTTC	CASSPGEYGYTF
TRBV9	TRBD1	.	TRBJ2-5	TGTGCCAGCAGCGAAGGATACTCCGGGACAGAAGGGGAGACCCAGTACTTC	CASSEGYSGTEGETQYF
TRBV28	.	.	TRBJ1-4	TGTGCCAGCAGGCTAGAGCCGGGGGCAACTAATGAAAAACTGTTTTTT	CASRLEPGATNEKLFF
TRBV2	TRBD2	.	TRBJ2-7	TGTGCCAGCAGTTCTAGCGGGGGCACCTACGAGCAGTACTTC	CASSSSGGTYEQYF
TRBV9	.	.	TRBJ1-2	TGTGCCAGCAGCGTAGATATGGGACGTGGAGCTAACTATGGCTACACCTTC	CASSVDMGRGANYGYTF
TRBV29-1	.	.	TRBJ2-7	TGCAGCGTTGAGGAAGGGGCCTACGAGCAGTACTTC	CSVEEGAYEQYF
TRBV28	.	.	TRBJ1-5	TGTGCCAGCAGTTTTGGACAGCCCCAGCATTTT	CASSFGQPQHF
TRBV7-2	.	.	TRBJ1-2	TGTGCCAGCAGCTTAGGGGACACGGCCTATGGCTACACCTTC	CASSLGDTAYGYTF
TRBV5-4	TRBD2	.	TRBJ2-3	TGTGCCAGCAGCCTGAGTCCTAGCGGGAGAGATACGCAGTATTTT	CASSLSPSGRDTQYF